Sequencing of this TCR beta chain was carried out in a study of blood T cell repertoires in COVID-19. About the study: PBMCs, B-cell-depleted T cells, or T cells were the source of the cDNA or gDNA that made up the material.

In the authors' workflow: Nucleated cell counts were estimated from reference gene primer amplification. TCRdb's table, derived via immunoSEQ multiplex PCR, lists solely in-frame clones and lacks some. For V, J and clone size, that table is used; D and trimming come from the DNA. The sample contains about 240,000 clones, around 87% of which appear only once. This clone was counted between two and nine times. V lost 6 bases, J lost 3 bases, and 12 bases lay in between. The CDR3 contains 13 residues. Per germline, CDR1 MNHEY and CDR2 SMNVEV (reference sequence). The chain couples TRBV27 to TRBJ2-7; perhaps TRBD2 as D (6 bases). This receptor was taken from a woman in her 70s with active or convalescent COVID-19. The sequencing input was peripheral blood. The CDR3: CASSPGGIYEQYF. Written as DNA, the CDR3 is TGTGCCAGCAGCCCAGGCGGGATCTACGAGCAGTACTTC.